These 26 T cell receptor beta chains share one sample of origin, sequenced in a study of blood T cells in healthy people across ages. Primers used in a second PCR of roughly 6 to 11 cycles were a sample-barcoded 5' primer and a J-beta primer mix. MiXCR was run by TCRdb on the 5' RACE reads, yielding one entry per CDR3 protein. Of almost 800,000 distinct CDR3 sequences in the sample, 58% were seen once. Sequences were obtained from blood. Receptors originate from a man aged 30 to 39 in good health.

The V and J genes are TRBV29-1 and TRBJ2-5; 8 positions agree with TRBD2. The end of the DNA aligns better with TRBJ2-7, so the J call may be wrong. Germline-derived CDR1 and CDR2 are SQVTM and ANQGSEA. This CDR3 is 11 amino acids long. The CDR3 DNA reads as TGCAGCGCCCGGGGGGGTGGCGAGCAGTACTTC. Amino acids: CSARGGGEQYF.

This clonotype was seen a few times. The rearrangement joins TRBV7-2 to TRBJ2-1; D not certain. The CDR3 length is 16 residues. Trimming pared 0 bases from V and 12 bases from J, leaving 21 bases between. Germline CDR1 is SGHTA and CDR2 is FQGNSA. This CDR3 reads CASSLAHLASLVGQFF. The CDR3, as DNA: TGTGCCAGCAGCTTAGCGCATTTGGCCTCCCTGGTGGGGCAGTTCTTC.

The chain has TRBV29-1 and TRBJ2-1, with 12 bases that match TRBD2. The CDR3 contains 15 residues. V shed 3 bases, J shed 10 bases, and the junction held 10 bases outside the gene matches. Germline values: CDR1 SQVTM, CDR2 ANQGSEA. CDR3 DNA: TGCAGCGTTGACCTGACTAGCGGGAGTCTAGGAGAGCAGTTCTTC. Translation gives CSVDLTSGSLGEQFF.

The chain has TRBV7-2 and TRBJ2-7; D tentatively fits TRBD1 or TRBD2 (5 bases each). The CDR3 covers 15 residues. Trimming cost V 6 bases and J 0 bases, with 15 bases left between them. Germline V gene lookup returns CDR1 SGHTA and CDR2 FQGNSA. CDR3 DNA sequence: TGTGCCAGCAGTTCTCTAGGGACGCCCTCCTACGAGCAGTACTTC. Amino acid sequence: CASSSLGTPSYEQYF.

The V call is TRBV15, the J call TRBJ2-5, with D perhaps matching TRBD1 or TRBD2 (6 bases each). The end of the DNA fits TRBJ2-7 better, so the J call may be wrong. The CDR3 runs to 15 residues. Germline CDR1 reads LNHNV; CDR2 reads YYDKDF (reference sequence). The chain's CDR3 is CATSTQSDSGYEQYF. CDR3 nucleotides: TGTGCCACCAGCACCCAGTCGGACAGCGGGTACGAGCAGTACTTC.

The chain uses TRBV12-3 or TRBV12-4 and TRBJ2-5, with D hard to call. The DNA matches TRBJ2-7 better at its end, which makes the J call doubtful. There are 15 residues in the CDR3. The DNA for the CDR3 is TGTGCCAGCAGTTTTGAACCGGGCAGGAACTACGAGCAGTACTTC. Protein product: CASSFEPGRNYEQYF.

The V gene is TRBV27, the J gene TRBJ1-5; D not certain. Germline CDR1 is MNHEY and CDR2 is SMNVEV (reference sequence). The CDR3 totals 17 residues. The ends were cut back, 2 bases at V and 0 bases at J, with 14 bases in the middle. In nucleotides, the CDR3 is TGTGCCAGCAGTTTAAGTTCCAGCTACTATAGCAATCAGCCCCAGCATTTT. Amino acids: CASSLSSSYYSNQPQHF.

The V and J genes are TRBV25-1 and TRBJ2-1; TRBD1 matches at 8 bases. The CDR3 covers 16 residues. In germline, CDR1 is MGHDK, CDR2 SYGVNS. With V trimmed by 6 bases and J by 0 bases, 7 bases remained unmatched. This CDR3 is CASSQLDRGSYNEQFF. The CDR3 DNA sequence: TGTGCCAGCAGCCAACTAGACAGGGGCTCCTACAATGAGCAGTTCTTC.

The genes are TRBV7-3 and TRBJ2-7; TRBD1 agrees at 9 bases. Germline CDR1 reads SGHTA; CDR2 reads FQGTGA. Trimming took 3 bases from V and 10 from J; bases not matched to a gene: 13. The CDR3 has 15 amino acids. This CDR3 is CASSFSGTGTFGQYF. CDR3 nucleotides: TGTGCCAGCAGCTTCTCCGGGACAGGGACGTTTGGACAGTACTTC.

The rearrangement uses TRBV6-2 or TRBV6-3 and TRBJ1-2; 7 nucleotides align to TRBD1. Trimming at V came to 6 bases and at J to 3 bases, leaving 10 bases not matched to a gene. This CDR3 comprises 15 residues. Germline values: CDR1 MNHEY, CDR2 SVGEGT. CDR3 sequence reads: CASRRLTGTDYGYTF. The CDR3 nucleotides are TGTGCCAGCAGGCGACTTACCGGGACAGACTATGGCTACACCTTC.

On this clonotype itself: A much larger clone differs by one base, so this may be a read error. The V gene is TRBV11-2, the J gene TRBJ2-3; D unresolved. Germline CDR1 reads SGHAT; CDR2 reads FQNNGV. The CDR3 loop spans 18 amino acids. CDR3 sequence: CVSSLDRRRADLTDTQYF. Here the CDR3 DNA reads TGTGTCAGCAGCTTAGATCGGCGACGGGCCGATCTCACAGATACGCAGTATTTT. Full variable domain (outside the CDR3, taken from reference TRBV11-2 and TRBJ2-3): EAGVAQSPRYKIIEKRQSVAFWCNPISGHATLYWYQQILGQGPKLLIQFQNNGVVDDSQLPKDRFSAERLKGVDSTLKIQPAKLEDSAVYLCVSSLDRRRADLTDTQYFGPGTRLTVL.

V usage is TRBV25-1 and J usage is TRBJ2-5; D not resolved. This CDR3 region has 11 residues. V was shortened by 7 bases and J by 7 bases, with 10 bases between the two germline ends. Germline assignment: CDR1 MGHDK and CDR2 SYGVNS. CDR3 sequence (DNA): TGTGCCAGCACCGTATGGGGGACCCAGTACTTC. Protein: CASTVWGTQYF.

This rearrangement joins TRBV11-2 to TRBJ2-3; possible D gene TRBD1, 6 bases. The germline CDR1 and CDR2 sequences are SGHAT and FQNNGV. The CDR3 covers 15 residues. V was trimmed by 7 bases and J by 0 bases, leaving 14 bases between them. CDR3: CASTKTGTSTDTQYF. CDR3 bases: TGTGCCAGCACCAAAACAGGGACCAGCACAGATACGCAGTATTTT.

The genes are TRBV20-1 and TRBJ2-3; 7 nucleotides agree with TRBD2. The CDR3 is 13 amino acids. V lost 3 bases to trimming and J lost 3 bases; unmatched junction nucleotides: 3. Germline CDR1 and CDR2: DFQATT and SNEGSKA (reference sequence). The CDR3 region has the DNA TGCAGTGCTAGGAACGGGGGGACAGATACGCAGTATTTT. This encodes CSARNGGTDTQYF.

The rearrangement joins TRBV6-2 or TRBV6-3 to TRBJ2-7, with TRBD2 identical over 7 bases. V was pared by 6 bases and J by 7 bases, with 18 bases of the junction left unmatched. The CDR3 sequence is 16 residues long. CDR1 is MNHEY and CDR2 is SVGEGT in the germline V gene. Written as DNA, the CDR3 is TGTGCCAGCAGCCCCCTTGTGGGAGGGCCGTCGGGGGAGCAGTACTTC. Its translation: CASSPLVGGPSGEQYF.

This chain uses TRBV7-8 with TRBJ2-3; D might be TRBD1 (7 bases). CDR3 length: 15 residues. The V end lost 4 bases, the J end lost 3 bases, and 14 bases lay between the germline ends. CDR1 and CDR2 (germline): SGHVS, FQNEAQ. The CDR3 DNA follows: TGTGCCAGCAGCTGGAGGGGGCAATGGACAGATACGCAGTATTTT. It is translated as CASSWRGQWTDTQYF.

The V and J genes are TRBV12-3 or TRBV12-4 and TRBJ2-1; 14 bases align to TRBD2. This CDR3 has 18 residues. Trimming cost V 7 bases and J 4 bases; bases outside gene matches: 12. In DNA form, the CDR3 reads TGTGCCAGCACCACCGGGACTAGCGGGAGAGGGATATACAATGAGCAGTTCTTC. It is translated as CASTTGTSGRGIYNEQFF.

J is TRBJ2-7 and V is TRBV5-1, with 7 nucleotides matching TRBD1. Per the germline V gene, CDR1 is SGHRS and CDR2 is YFSETQ. The J segment lost 6 bases and the V segment lost 6 bases, leaving 9 bases of the junction unmatched. This CDR3 is 13 amino acids long. The CDR3 DNA follows: TGCGCCAGCAAATCAGACAGGGCCACCGAGCAGTACTTC. Its protein is CASKSDRATEQYF.

The chain employs TRBV30 and TRBJ1-2; D call uncertain. Deletions cut 0 bases from V and 5 bases from J, with 7 bases between. Germline V lookup: CDR1 GTSNPN, CDR2 SVGIG (reference sequence). CDR3 length equals 12 residues. DNA of the CDR3: TGTGCCTGGAGTGTACAAGAATATGGCTACACCTTC. It codes for CAWSVQEYGYTF.

The CDR3 sequence: CASSSPGTVRYEQYF. CDR3 nucleotides: TGTGCCAGCAGTTCCCCCGGGACGGTACGCTACGAGCAGTACTTC. This chain uses TRBV6-2 or TRBV6-3 with TRBJ2-5; D tentatively fits TRBD1 or TRBD2 (5 bases each). The DNA end favors TRBJ2-7, so the J call may be wrong. The CDR3 has 15 amino acids. Germline-derived CDR1 and CDR2 are MNHEY and SVGEGT.

This chain links TRBV5-5 with TRBJ2-7; perhaps D is TRBD1 or TRBD2 (5 bases each). The germline CDR1 and CDR2 sequences are SGHKS and YYEKEE (reference sequence). V lost 7 bases, J lost 8 bases, and 19 bases lay in between. This CDR3 contains 13 residues. DNA of the CDR3: TGTGCCAGCGTAGAAACCGGGACCGGCAAGCAGTACTTC. Its protein product is CASVETGTGKQYF.

This clonotype was detected a few times. The chain has TRBV29-1 and TRBJ2-1; a possible D gene is TRBD2 (5 bases). The CDR3 totals 18 residues. CDR1 is SQVTM and CDR2 is ANQGSEA in the germline V gene. V dropped 2 bases and J dropped 0 bases, with 20 bases sitting between them. This CDR3 reads CSVETLGGSFSSYNEQFF. DNA of the CDR3: TGCAGCGTTGAAACCCTCGGCGGGTCCTTCAGCTCCTACAATGAGCAGTTCTTC.

The rearrangement joins TRBV4-2 to TRBJ2-3; weak D call: TRBD2 (7 bases). Germline CDR1 LGHNA, CDR2 YNFKEQ. The ends were cut back, 1 base at V and 4 bases at J, with 15 bases in the middle. This CDR3 spans 16 amino acids. The CDR3 sequence is CASSQGGGADADTQYF. In DNA form, the CDR3 reads TGTGCCAGCAGCCAAGGTGGGGGGGCGGATGCAGATACGCAGTATTTT.

The V and J genes are TRBV6-1 and TRBJ1-4; D gene uncertain. The CDR3 spans 13 residues. Germline lookup yields CDR1 MNHNS and CDR2 SASEGT. V lost 2 bases to trimming and J lost 3 bases, with 4 bases between them. CDR3 sequence reads: CASSEPANEKLFF. In DNA, the CDR3 is TGTGCCAGCAGTGAACCAGCTAATGAAAAACTGTTTTTT.

The V call is TRBV29-1, the J call TRBJ1-2; no clear D gene. This CDR3 is built from 12 residues. Germline V gene data show CDR1 as SQVTM and CDR2 as ANQGSEA. V was pared by 0 bases and J by 8 bases, with 10 bases between. CDR3 nucleotide sequence: TGCAGCGTTGAAGATTTAGTGGGAGGCTACACCTTC. Protein: CSVEDLVGGYTF.

The rearrangement uses TRBV27 and TRBJ2-3, with 14 bases fitting TRBD2. This CDR3 comprises 18 residues. Unmatched junction bases numbered 12, after V lost 5 bases and J lost 5 bases. CDR1 and CDR2 from the germline V gene are MNHEY and SMNVEV (reference sequence). CDR3 nucleotides: TGTGCCAGCAGTCTAGATGAGCCCGGGACTAGCGGGAGAGATACGCAGTATTTT. Its translation is CASSLDEPGTSGRDTQYF.